This T cell receptor (beta chain) was sequenced for a study of T-cell memory formation after mild COVID-19. Study in general: Clustering of TCRs was largely donor specific. Regarding the study as a whole: Nothing showed for sure that second-wave clones peaking on day 37 were SARS-CoV-2 specific. CD4+ contracting clones lay mainly in CM and EM, CD8+ ones in EMRA.

This CDR3 contains 14 residues. V lost 3 bases to trimming and J lost 4 bases, with 13 bases between them. The germline CDR1 and CDR2 sequences are MNHEY and SMNVEV (reference sequence). Details on this clonotype: No antigen is known for it.

TCR alpha and TCR beta cDNA libraries carrying sample barcodes and UMIs were produced by 5'RACE using constant-segment primers. TCRdb processed the 5' RACE reads anew with MiXCR; each CDR3 protein has one entry. The table shows about 110,000 distinct CDR3 sequences, with over 15% occurring only once. The V call is TRBV27, the J call TRBJ2-7; D is perhaps TRBD2 (6 bases). Sequencing input: PBMCs or a T cell subset sorted from them (not recorded which). The sequence was obtained from an adult woman who had mild COVID-19 (a few samples of this study predate the infection). Cell type and time point are not known. The chain's CDR3 is CASSFGGPSYEQYF. DNA of the CDR3: TGTGCCAGCAGTTTCGGAGGGCCCTCGTACGAGCAGTACTTC.